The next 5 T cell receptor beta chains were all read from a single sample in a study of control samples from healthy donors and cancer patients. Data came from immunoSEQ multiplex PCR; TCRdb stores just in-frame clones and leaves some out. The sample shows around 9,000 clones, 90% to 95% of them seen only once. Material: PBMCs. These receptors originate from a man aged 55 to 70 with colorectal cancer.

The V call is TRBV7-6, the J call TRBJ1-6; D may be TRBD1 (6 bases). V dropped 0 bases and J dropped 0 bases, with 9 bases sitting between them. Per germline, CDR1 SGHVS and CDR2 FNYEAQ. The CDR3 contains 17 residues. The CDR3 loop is CASSLALGGSYNSPLHF. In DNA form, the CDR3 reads TGTGCCAGCAGCTTAGCTTTAGGGGGCTCCTATAATTCACCCCTCCACTTT. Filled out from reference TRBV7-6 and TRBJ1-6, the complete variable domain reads GAGVSQSPRYKVTKRGQDVALRCDPISGHVSLYWYRQALGQGPEFLTYFNYEAQQDKSGLPNDRFSAERPEGSISTLTIQRTEQRDSAMYRCASSLALGGSYNSPLHFGNGTRLTVT.

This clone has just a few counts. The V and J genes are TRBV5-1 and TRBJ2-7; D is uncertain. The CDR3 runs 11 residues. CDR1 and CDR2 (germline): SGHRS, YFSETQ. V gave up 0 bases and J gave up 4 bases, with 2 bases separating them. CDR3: CASSLVYEQYF. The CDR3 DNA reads TGCGCCAGCAGCTTGGTTTACGAGCAGTACTTC. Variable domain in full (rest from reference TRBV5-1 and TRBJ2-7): KAGVTQTPRYLIKTRGQQVTLSCSPISGHRSVSWYQQTPGQGLQFLFEYFSETQRNKGNFPGRFSGRQFSNSRSEMNVSTLELGDSALYLCASSLVYEQYFGPGTRLTVT.

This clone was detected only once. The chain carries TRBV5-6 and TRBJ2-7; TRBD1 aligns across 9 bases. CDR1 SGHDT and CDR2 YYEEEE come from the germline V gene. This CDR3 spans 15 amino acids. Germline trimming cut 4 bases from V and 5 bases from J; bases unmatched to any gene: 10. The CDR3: CASSTLRDRVHEQYF. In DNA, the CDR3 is TGTGCCAGCAGCACTCTCCGGGACAGGGTCCACGAGCAGTACTTC.

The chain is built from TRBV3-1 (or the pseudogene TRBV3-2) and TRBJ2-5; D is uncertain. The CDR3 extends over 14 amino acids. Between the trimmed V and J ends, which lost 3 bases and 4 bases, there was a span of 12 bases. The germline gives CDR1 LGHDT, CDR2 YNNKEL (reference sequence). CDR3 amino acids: CASSQNKGPETQYF. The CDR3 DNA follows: TGTGCCAGCAGCCAGAATAAGGGCCCAGAGACCCAGTACTTC.

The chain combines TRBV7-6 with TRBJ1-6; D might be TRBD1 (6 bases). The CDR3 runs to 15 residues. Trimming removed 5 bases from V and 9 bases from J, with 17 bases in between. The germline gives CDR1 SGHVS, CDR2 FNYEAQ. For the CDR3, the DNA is TGTGCCAGCAGCCCAGCAACAGGGCCTGGTTCACCCCTCCACTTT. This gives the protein CASSPATGPGSPLHF.